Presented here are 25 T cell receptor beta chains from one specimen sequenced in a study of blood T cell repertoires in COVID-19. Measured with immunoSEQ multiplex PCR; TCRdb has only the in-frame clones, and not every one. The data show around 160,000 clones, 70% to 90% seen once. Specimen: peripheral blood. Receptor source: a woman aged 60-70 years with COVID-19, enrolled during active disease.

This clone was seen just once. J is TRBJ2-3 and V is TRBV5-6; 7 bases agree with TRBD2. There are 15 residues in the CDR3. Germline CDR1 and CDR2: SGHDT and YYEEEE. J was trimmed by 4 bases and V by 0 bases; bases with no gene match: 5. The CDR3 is CASSLGRGKADTQYF. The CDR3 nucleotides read TGTGCCAGCAGCTTGGGGCGGGGGAAGGCAGATACGCAGTATTTT. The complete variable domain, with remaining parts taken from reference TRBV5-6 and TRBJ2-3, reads DAGVTQSPTHLIKTRGQQVTLRCSPKSGHDTVSWYQQALGQGPQFIFQYYEEEERQRGNFPDRFSGHQFPNYSSELNVNALLLGDSALYLCASSLGRGKADTQYFGPGTRLTVL.

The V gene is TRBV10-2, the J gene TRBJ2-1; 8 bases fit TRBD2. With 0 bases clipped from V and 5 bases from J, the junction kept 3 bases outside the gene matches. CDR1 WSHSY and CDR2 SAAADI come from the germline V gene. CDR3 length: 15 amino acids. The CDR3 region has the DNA TGCGCCAGCAGTGAGTCGATAGCGGGGCACAATGAGCAGTTCTTC. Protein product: CASSESIAGHNEQFF.

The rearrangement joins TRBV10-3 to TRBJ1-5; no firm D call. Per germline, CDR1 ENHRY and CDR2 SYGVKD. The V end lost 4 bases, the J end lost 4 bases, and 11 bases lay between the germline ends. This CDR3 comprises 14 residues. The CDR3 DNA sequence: TGTGCCATCAGTGGCCGGGGAGAGAATCAGCCCCAGCATTTT. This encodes CAISGRGENQPQHF.

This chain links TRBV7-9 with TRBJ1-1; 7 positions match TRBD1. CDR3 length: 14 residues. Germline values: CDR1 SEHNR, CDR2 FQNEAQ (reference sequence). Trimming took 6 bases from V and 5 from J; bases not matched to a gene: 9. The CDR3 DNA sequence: TGTGCCAGCAGTTCGACAGGGTTAGTTACTGAAGCTTTCTTT. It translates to CASSSTGLVTEAFF.

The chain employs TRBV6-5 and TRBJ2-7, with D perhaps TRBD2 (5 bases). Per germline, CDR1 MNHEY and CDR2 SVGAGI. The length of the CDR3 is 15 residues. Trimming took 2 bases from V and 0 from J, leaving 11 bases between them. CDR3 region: CASSYRSGSSYEQYF. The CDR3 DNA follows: TGTGCCAGCAGTTACCGGTCGGGGAGCTCCTACGAGCAGTACTTC.

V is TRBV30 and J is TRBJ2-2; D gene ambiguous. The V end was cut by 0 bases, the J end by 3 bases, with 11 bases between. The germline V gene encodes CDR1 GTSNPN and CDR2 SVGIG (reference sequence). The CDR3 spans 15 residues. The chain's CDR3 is CAWSVTVRYTGELFF. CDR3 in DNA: TGTGCCTGGAGTGTAACAGTTCGTTACACCGGGGAGCTGTTTTTT.

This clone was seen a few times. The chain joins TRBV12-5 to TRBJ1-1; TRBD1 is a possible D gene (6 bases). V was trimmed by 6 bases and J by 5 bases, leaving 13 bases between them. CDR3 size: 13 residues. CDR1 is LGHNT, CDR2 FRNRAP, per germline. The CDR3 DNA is TGTGCTAGTGGCTCAACAGGGAATACTGAAGCTTTCTTT. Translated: CASGSTGNTEAFF.

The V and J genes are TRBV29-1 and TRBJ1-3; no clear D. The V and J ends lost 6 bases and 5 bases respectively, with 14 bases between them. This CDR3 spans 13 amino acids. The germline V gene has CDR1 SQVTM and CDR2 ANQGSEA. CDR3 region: CSVMPGNRNTIYF. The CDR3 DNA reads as TGCAGCGTCATGCCGGGGAATAGAAACACCATATATTTT.

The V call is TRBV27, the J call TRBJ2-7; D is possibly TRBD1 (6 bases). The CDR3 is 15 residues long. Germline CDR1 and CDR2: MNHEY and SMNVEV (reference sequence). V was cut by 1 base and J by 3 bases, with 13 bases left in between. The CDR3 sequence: CASSLYAGDYYEQYF. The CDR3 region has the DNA TGTGCCAGCAGTTTATATGCAGGGGATTACTACGAGCAGTACTTC.

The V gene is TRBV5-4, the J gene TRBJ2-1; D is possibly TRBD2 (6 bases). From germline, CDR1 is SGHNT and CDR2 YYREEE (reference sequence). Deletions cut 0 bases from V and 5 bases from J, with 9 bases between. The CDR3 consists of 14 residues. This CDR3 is CASSLGGDHNEQFF. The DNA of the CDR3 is TGTGCCAGCAGCTTGGGGGGGGATCACAATGAGCAGTTCTTC.

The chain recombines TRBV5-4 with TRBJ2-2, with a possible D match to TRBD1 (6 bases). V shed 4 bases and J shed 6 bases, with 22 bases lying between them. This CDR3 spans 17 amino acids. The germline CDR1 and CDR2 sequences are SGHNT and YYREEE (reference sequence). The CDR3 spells CASSRLNRARASGELFF. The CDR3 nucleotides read TGTGCCAGCAGCCGATTAAACAGGGCGAGAGCTTCCGGGGAGCTGTTTTTT. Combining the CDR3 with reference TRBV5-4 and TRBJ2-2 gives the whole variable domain ETGVTQSPTHLIKTRGQQVTLRCSSQSGHNTVSWYQQALGQGPQFIFQYYREEENGRGNFPPRFSGLQFPNYSSELNVNALELDDSALYLCASSRLNRARASGELFFGEGSRLTVL.

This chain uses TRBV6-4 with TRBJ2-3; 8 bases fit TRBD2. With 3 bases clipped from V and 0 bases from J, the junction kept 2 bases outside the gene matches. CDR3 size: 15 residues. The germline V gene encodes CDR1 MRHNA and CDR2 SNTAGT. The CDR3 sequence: CASSELAVSTDTQYF. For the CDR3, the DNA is TGTGCCAGCAGTGAACTAGCGGTGAGCACAGATACGCAGTATTTT.

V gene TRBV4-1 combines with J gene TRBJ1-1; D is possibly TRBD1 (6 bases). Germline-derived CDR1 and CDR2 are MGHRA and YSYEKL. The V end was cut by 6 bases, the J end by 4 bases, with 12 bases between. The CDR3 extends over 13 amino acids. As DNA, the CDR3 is TGCGCCAGCAGTTTCGACAGGACCACTGAAGCTTTCTTT. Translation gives CASSFDRTTEAFF.

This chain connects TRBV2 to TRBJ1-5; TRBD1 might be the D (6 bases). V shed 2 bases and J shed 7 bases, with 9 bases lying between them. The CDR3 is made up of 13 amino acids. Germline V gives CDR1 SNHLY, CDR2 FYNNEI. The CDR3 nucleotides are TGTGCCAGCAGTGAAATAGGGGGACAGCCCCAGCATTTT. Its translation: CASSEIGGQPQHF. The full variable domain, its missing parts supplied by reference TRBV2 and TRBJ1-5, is EPEVTQTPSHQVTQMGQEVILRCVPISNHLYFYWYRQILGQKVEFLVSFYNNEISEKSEIFDDQFSVERPDGSNFTLKIRSTKLEDSAMYFCASSEIGGQPQHFGDGTRLSIL.

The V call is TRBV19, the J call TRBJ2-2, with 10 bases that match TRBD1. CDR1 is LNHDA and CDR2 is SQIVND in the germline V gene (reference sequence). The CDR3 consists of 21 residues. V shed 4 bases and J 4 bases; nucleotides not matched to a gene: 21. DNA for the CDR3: TGTGCCAGTAGTAAGTCAACCGGGACAGGGGATCCGGGGCCCTCCACCGGGGAGCTGTTTTTT. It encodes CASSKSTGTGDPGPSTGELFF. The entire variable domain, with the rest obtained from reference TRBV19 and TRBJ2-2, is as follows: DGGITQSPKYLFRKEGQNVTLSCEQNLNHDAMYWYRQDPGQGLRLIYYSQIVNDFQKGDIAEGYSVSREKKESFPLTVTSAQKNPTAFYLCASSKSTGTGDPGPSTGELFFGEGSRLTVL.

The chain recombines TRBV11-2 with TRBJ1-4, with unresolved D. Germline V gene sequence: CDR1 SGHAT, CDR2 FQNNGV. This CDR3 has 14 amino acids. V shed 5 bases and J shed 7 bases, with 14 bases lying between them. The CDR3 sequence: CASSRKWGVEKLFF. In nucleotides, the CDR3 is TGTGCCAGCAGCCGAAAATGGGGAGTTGAAAAACTGTTTTTT.

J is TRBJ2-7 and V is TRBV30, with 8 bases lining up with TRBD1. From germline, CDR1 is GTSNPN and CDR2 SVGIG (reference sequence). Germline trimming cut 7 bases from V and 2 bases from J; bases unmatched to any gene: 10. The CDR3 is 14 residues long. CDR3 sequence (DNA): TGTGCCTTCCTCGGACAGGGTGGGCCCTACGAGCAGTACTTC. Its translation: CAFLGQGGPYEQYF. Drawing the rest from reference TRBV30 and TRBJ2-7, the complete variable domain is SQTIHQWPATLVQPVGSPLSLECTVEGTSNPNLYWYRQAAGRGLQLLFYSVGIGQISSEVPQNLSASRPQDRQFILSSKKLLLSDSGFYLCAFLGQGGPYEQYFGPGTRLTVT.

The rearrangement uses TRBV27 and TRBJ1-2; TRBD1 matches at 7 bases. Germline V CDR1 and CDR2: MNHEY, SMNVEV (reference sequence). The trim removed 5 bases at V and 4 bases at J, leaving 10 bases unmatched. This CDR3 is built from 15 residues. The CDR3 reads CASSPRQGSVYGYTF. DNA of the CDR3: TGTGCCAGCAGTCCACGACAGGGATCGGTCTATGGCTACACCTTC.

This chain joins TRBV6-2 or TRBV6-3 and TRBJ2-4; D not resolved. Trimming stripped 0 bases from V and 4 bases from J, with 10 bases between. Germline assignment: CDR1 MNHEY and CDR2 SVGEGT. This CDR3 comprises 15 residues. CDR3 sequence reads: CASSYSPRSKNIQYF. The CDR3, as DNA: TGTGCCAGCAGTTACTCTCCTAGATCGAAAAACATTCAGTACTTC.

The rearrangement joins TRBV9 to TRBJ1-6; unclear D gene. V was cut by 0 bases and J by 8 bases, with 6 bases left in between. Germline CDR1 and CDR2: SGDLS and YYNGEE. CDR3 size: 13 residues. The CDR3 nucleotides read TGTGCCAGCAGCGTAGAGCGTGATTCACCCCTCCACTTT. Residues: CASSVERDSPLHF.

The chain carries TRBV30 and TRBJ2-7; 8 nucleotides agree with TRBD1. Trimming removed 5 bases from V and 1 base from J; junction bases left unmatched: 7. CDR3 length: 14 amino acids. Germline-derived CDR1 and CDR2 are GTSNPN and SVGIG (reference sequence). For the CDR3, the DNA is TGTGCCTGGGGGGCAGGGGGCTTATCCTACGAGCAGTACTTC. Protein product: CAWGAGGLSYEQYF.

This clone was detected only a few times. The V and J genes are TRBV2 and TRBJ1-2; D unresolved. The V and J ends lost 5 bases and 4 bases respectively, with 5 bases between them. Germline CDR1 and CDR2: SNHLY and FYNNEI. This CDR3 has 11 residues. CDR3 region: CASSPSYGYTF. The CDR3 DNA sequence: TGTGCCAGCAGTCCATCCTATGGCTACACCTTC.

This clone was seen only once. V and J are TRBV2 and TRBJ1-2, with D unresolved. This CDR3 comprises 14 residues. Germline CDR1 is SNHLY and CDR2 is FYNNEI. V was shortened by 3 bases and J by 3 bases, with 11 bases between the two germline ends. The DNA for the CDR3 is TGTGCCAGCAGTGATGGGTACAGAGACTATGGCTACACCTTC. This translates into CASSDGYRDYGYTF.

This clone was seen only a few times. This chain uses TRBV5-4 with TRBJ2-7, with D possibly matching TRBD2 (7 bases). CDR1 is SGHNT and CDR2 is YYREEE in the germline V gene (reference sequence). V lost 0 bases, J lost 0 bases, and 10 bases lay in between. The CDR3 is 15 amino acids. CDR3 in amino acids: CASSLAGGLSYEQYF. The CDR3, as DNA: TGTGCCAGCAGCTTGGCGGGGGGCCTCTCCTACGAGCAGTACTTC.

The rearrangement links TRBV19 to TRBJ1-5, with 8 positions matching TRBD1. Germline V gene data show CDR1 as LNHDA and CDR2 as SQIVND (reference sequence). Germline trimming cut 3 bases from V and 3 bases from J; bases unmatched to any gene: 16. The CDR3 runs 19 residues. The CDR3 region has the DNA TGTGCCAGTAGTATCATACTCCTCCAGACAGGGGCCTTCAATCAGCCCCAGCATTTT. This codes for CASSIILLQTGAFNQPQHF. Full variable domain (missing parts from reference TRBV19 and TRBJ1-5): DGGITQSPKYLFRKEGQNVTLSCEQNLNHDAMYWYRQDPGQGLRLIYYSQIVNDFQKGDIAEGYSVSREKKESFPLTVTSAQKNPTAFYLCASSIILLQTGAFNQPQHFGDGTRLSIL.